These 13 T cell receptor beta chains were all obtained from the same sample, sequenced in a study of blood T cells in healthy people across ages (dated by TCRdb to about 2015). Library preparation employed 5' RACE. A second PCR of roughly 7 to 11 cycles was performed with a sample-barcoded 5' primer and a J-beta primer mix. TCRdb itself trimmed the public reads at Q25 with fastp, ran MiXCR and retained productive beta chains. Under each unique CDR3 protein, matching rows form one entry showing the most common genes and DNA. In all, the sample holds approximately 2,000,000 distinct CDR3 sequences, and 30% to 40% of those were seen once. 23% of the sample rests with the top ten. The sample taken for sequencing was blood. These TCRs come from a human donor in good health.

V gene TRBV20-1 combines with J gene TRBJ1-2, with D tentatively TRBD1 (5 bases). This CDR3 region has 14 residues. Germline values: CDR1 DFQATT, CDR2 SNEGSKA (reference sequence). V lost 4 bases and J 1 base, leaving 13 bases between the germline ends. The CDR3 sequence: CSANWGFGNYGYTF. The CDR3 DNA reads TGCAGTGCTAATTGGGGGTTTGGTAACTATGGCTACACCTTC.

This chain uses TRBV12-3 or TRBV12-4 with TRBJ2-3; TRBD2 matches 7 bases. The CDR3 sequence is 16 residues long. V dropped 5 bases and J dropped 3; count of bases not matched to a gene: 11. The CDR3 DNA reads TGTGCCAGCAGTCCAGGACTAGTTAGTTCTACAGATACGCAGTATTTT. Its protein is CASSPGLVSSTDTQYF.

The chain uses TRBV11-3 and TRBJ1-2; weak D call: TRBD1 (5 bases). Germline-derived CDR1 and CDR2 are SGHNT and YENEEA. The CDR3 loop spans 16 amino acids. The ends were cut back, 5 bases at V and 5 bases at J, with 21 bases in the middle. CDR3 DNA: TGTGCCAGCAGCCCACTTATGGGGCAGGATCAATATGGCTACACCTTC. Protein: CASSPLMGQDQYGYTF.

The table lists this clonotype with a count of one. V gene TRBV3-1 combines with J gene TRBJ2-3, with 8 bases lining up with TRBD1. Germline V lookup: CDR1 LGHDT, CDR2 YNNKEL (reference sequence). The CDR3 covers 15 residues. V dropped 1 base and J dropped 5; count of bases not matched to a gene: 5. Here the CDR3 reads CASSQVQGGRDTQYF. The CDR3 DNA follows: TGTGCCAGCAGCCAAGTACAGGGGGGTAGAGATACGCAGTATTTT.

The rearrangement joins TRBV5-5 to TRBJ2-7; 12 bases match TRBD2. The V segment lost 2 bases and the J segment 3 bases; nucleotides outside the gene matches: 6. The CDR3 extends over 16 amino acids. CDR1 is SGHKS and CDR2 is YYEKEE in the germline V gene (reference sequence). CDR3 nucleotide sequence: TGTGCCAGCAGCTTAACTAGGACTAGCGGGATCTACGAGCAGTACTTC. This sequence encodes CASSLTRTSGIYEQYF.

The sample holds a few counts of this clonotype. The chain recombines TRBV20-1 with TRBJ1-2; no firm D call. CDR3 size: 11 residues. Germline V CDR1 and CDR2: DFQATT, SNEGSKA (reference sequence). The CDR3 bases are TGCAGCATGACCCGCATGCGGGGCTACACCTTC. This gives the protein CSMTRMRGYTF.

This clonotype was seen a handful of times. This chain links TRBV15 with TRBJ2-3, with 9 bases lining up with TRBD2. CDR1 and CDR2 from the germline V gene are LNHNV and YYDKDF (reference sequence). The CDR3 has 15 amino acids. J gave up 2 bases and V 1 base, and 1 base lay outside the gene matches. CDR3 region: CATSRGGGATDTQYF. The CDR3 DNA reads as TGTGCCACCAGCAGAGGCGGGGGGGCCACAGATACGCAGTATTTT.

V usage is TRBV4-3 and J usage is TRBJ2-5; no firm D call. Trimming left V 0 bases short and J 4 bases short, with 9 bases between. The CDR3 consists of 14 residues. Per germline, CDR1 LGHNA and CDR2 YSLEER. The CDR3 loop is CASSQDLGPETQYF. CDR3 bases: TGCGCCAGCAGCCAAGATCTTGGCCCAGAGACCCAGTACTTC.

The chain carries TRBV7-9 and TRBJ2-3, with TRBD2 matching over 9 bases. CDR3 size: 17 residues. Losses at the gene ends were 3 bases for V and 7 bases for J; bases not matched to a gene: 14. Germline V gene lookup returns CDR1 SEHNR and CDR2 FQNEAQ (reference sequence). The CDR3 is CASSFSFSGGFAYTQYF. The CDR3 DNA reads TGTGCCAGCAGCTTCTCCTTTAGCGGGGGTTTTGCGTATACGCAGTATTTT.

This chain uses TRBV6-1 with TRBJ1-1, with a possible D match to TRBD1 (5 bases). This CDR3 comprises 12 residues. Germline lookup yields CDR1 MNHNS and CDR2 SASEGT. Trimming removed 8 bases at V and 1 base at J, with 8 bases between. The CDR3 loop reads CASATGNTEAFF. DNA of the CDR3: TGTGCCAGCGCAACAGGGAACACTGAAGCTTTCTTT.

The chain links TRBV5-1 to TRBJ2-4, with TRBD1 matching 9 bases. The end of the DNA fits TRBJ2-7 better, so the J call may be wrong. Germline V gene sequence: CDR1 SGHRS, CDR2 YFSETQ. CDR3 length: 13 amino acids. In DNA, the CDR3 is TGCGCCAGCTCGGGACAGGGAACTCTCGAGCAGTACTTC. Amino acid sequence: CASSGQGTLEQYF.

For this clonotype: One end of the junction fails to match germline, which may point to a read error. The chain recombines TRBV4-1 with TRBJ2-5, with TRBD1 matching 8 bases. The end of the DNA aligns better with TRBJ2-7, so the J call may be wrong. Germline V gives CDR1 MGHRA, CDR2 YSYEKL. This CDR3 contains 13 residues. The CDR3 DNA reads TGCGCCGGCAGCCAGAAACAGGGGGTCGAGCAGTACTTC. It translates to CAGSQKQGVEQYF.

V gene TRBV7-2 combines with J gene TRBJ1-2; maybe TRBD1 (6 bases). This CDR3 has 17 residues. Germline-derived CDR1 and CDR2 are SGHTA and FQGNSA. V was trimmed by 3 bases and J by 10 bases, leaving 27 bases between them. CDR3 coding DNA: TGTGCCAGCAGCTTTAATTTAAAGGACAGTTACGGTTCGTCCTACACCTTC. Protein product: CASSFNLKDSYGSSYTF.